This T cell receptor beta chain was documented in a study of molecular identifiers for immune sequencing clone quantification. Study context: In replicates, RNA taken from roughly 18,000 or 92,000 naive CD8 cells was divided five ways, and four portions underwent sequencing.

This clonotype was found many times. Its specificity is unknown. Unmatched junction bases numbered 3, after V lost 0 bases and J lost 0 bases. Germline lookup yields CDR1 LGHNA and CDR2 YSLEER. The length of the CDR3 is 16 residues. The authors gated naive CD8 T cells as CD8+CD4-CCR7+CD45RA+ for sorting. Listed TCR primers, together with previously described methods, were used for the bulk TCR libraries. TCRdb fed the PCR reads into MiXCR, producing one record per CDR3 protein. This sample has roughly 40,000 distinct CDR3 sequences, with about a quarter found just once. Findings of the study overall: Identical barcode-sharing TCR molecules could lead to underestimated sizes for highly expanded clones.

Material: naive CD8+ T cells from blood, with Jurkat cell RNA spiked in. Subset reported: FACS-sorted CD8+CD4-CCR7+CD45RA+ naive T cells. The receptor was derived from a human donor in good health. Some libraries in this study had Jurkat cell RNA spiked in. V and J are TRBV4-3 and TRBJ2-7, with 9 bases that match TRBD2. The CDR3 DNA reads TGCGCCAGCAGCCAAGATACTAGCGGGTACTCCTACGAGCAGTACTTC. This gives the protein CASSQDTSGYSYEQYF.